This T cell receptor beta chain is drawn from a study of T cells in tuberculosis. Study-wide results and caveats: Cases with active tuberculosis were adults, while controls were adolescents.

Method: immunoSEQ multiplex PCR; TCRdb's copy keeps in-frame clones and lacks some. The sample includes under 45,000 clones, 93% of them seen just once. Germline V gene sequence: CDR1 SGHDT, CDR2 YYEEEE. The CDR3 contains 15 residues. Trimming took off 1 base at V and 0 bases at J, with 11 bases between the two ends. About this clone itself: Its target is unknown.

Sequenced input: PBMCs. The chain has TRBV5-6 and TRBJ2-7, with D hard to call. The receptor comes from a donor between 10 and 35 years old with latent tuberculosis or without tuberculosis infection. The CDR3 region has the DNA TGTGCCAGCAGCTTGTTGCAGGTCCTCTCCTACGAGCAGTACTTC. Residues: CASSLLQVLSYEQYF.